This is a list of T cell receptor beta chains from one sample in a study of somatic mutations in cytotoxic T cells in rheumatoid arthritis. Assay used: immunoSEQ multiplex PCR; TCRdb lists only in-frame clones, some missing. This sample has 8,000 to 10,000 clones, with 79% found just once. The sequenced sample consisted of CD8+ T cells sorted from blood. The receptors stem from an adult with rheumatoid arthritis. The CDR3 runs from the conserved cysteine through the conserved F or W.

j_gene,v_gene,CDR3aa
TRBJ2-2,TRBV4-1,CASSQARADGELFF
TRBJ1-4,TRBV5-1,CASSLLGAGANEKLFF
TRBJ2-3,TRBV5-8,CASRAQVWGTDTQYF
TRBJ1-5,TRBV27,CASRGTDYQPQHF
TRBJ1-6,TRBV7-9,CASSYTGTGQSPLHF
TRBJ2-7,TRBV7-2,CASSLDLGRSYEQYF
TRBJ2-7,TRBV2,CASSVSGSYEQYF
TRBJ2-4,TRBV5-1,CASSLNTGAKNIQYF
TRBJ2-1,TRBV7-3,CASSLHGSYNEQFF
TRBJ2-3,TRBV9,CASSPRRSDTQYF
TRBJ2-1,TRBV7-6,CASSLVIGGHEQFF
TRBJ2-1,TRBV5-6,CASSGTGDEQFF
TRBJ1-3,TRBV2,CARGNGDGNTIYF
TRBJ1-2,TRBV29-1,CSAEMVQGGSYGYGYTF
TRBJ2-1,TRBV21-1,CASSKGVVAGVNNEQFF
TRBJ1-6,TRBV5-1,CASSLEVGRSPLHF
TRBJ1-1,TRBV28,CASSDAWTGEAFF
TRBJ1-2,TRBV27,CASKNDVGDGYTF
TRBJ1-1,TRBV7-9,CASSRQGAQTEAFF
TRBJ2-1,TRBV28,CASSYSGRDEQFF
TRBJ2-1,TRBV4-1,CASSQDLREGYNEQFF
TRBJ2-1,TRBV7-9,CASSWGPDEQFF
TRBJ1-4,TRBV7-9,CASSSGAEKLFF
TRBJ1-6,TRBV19,CASSMQGNSPLHF
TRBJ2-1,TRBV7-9,CASSFKGVDGEQFF
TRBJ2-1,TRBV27,CASSLLAGSQEQFF
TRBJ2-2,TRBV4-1,CASSQDQTSGGAGELFF
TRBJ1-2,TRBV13,CASSLGPNYGYTF
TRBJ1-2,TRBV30,CAWSSGDYGYTF
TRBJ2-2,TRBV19,CASSIGFGGTGELFF
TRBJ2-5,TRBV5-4,CASSSTTGQGETQYF
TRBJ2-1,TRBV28,CASSSMSAGKTYNEQFF